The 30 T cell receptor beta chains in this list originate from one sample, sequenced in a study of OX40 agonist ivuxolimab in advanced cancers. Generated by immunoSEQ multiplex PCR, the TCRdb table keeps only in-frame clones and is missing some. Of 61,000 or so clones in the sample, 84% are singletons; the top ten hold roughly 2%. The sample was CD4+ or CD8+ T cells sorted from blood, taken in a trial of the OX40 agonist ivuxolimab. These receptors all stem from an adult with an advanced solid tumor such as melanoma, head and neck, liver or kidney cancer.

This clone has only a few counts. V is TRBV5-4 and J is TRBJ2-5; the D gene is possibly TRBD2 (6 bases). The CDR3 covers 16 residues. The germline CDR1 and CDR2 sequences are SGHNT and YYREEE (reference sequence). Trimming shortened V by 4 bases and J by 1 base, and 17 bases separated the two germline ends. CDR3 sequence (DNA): TGTGCCAGCAGCACCCCTGGGAGGCCGCTCCAAGAGACCCAGTACTTC. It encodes CASSTPGRPLQETQYF.

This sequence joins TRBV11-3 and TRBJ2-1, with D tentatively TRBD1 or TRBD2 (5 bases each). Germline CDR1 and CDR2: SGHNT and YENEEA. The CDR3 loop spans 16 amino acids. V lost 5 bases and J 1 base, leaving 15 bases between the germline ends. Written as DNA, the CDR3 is TGTGCCAGCAGCGACGAGGGGAGTTTGTCCTACAATGAGCAGTTCTTC. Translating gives CASSDEGSLSYNEQFF.

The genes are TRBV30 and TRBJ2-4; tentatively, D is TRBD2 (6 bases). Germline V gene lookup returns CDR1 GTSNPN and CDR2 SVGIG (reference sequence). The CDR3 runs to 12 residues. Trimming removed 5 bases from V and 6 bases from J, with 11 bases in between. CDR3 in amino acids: CAWSGDGNIQYF. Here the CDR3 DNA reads TGTGCCTGGTCGGGGGATGGAAACATTCAGTACTTC.

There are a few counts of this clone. CDR3 DNA: TGTGCCAGCAGCTTAGCTCGACTAGCGGGGGAACACGAGCAGTACTTC. Encoded protein: CASSLARLAGEHEQYF. This chain joins TRBV7-9 and TRBJ2-7; 12 bases agree with TRBD2. CDR3 length equals 16 residues. The germline V gene encodes CDR1 SEHNR and CDR2 FQNEAQ (reference sequence). The V segment lost 0 bases and the J segment 5 bases; nucleotides outside the gene matches: 5.

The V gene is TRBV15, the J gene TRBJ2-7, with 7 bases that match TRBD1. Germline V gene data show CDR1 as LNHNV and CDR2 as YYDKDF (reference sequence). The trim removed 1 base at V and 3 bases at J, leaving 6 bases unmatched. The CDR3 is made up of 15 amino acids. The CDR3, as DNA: TGTGCCACCAGCAGAGTGGGACAGCTTTACTACGAGCAGTACTTC. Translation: CATSRVGQLYYEQYF.

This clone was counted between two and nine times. Here the CDR3 reads CASSSERGTTHYGYTF. The CDR3 coding sequence is TGTGCCAGCAGTTCCGAGAGGGGAACGACACACTATGGCTACACCTTC. This chain uses TRBV6-5 with TRBJ1-2, with D perhaps matching TRBD1 (5 bases). The germline V and J ends were trimmed by 4 bases and 3 bases, with 18 bases remaining between them. The CDR3 sequence is 16 residues long. The germline CDR1 and CDR2 sequences are MNHEY and SVGAGI.

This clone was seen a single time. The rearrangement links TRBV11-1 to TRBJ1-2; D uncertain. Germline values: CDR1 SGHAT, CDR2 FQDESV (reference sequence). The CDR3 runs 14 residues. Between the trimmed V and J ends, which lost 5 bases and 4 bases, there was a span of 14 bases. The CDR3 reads CASSPGGRRYGYTF. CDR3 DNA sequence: TGTGCCAGCAGCCCCGGTGGCAGGCGCTATGGCTACACCTTC.

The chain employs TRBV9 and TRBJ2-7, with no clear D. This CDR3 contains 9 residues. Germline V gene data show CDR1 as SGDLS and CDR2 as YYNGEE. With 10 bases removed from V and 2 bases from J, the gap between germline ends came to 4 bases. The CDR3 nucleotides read TGTGCCCAACCCTACGAGCAGTACTTC. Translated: CAQPYEQYF.

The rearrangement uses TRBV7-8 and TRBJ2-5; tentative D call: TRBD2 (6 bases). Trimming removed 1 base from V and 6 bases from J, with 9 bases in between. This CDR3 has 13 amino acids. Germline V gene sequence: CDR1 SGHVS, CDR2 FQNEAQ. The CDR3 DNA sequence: TGTGCCAGCAGCTTAGGGGGGGAACAGACCCAGTACTTC. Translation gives CASSLGGEQTQYF. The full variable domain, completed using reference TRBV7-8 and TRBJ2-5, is GAGVSQSPRYKVAKRGQDVALRCDPISGHVSLFWYQQALGQGPEFLTYFQNEAQLDKSGLPSDRFFAERPEGSVSTLKIQRTQQEDSAVYLCASSLGGEQTQYFGPGTRLLVL.

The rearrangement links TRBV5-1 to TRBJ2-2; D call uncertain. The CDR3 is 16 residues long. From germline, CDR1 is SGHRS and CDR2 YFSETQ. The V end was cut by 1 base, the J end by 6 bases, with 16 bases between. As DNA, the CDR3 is TGCGCCAGCAGCTTGTTTGCCTCAAGGTCTGCCGGGGAGCTGTTTTTT. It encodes CASSLFASRSAGELFF.

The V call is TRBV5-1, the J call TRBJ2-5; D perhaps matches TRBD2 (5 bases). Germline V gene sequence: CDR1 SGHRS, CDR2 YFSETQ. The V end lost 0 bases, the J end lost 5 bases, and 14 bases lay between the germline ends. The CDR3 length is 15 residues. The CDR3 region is CASSLANGGEETQYF. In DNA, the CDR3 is TGCGCCAGCAGCTTGGCAAATGGAGGAGAGGAGACCCAGTACTTC.

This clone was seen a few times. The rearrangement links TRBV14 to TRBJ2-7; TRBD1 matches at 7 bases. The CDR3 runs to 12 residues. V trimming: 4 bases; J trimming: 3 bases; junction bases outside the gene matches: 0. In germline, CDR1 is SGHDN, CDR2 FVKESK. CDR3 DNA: TGTGCCAGCAGCCGGACAGGCTACGAGCAGTACTTC. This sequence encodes CASSRTGYEQYF.

The CDR3 reads CASSLGGASTEQFF. As DNA, the CDR3 is TGTGCCAGCAGCTTAGGGGGAGCCTCCACCGAGCAGTTCTTC. The rearrangement uses TRBV11-3 and TRBJ2-1, with D perhaps TRBD2 (5 bases). Germline assignment: CDR1 SGHNT and CDR2 YENEEA. The CDR3 spans 14 residues. V was cut by 1 base and J by 10 bases, with 14 bases left in between.

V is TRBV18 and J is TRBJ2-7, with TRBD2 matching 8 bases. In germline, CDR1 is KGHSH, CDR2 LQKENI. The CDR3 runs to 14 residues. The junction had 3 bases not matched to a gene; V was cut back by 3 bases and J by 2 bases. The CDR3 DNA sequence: TGTGCCAGCTCACCCGGGACTAGTGCCTACGAGCAGTACTTC. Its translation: CASSPGTSAYEQYF.

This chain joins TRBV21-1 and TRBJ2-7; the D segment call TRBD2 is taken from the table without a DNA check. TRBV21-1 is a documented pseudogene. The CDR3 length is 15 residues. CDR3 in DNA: TGTGCCAGCAGCAAAGACTCGGCTAGCTGTTGGGAGCAGTACTTC. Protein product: CASSKDSASCWEQYF.

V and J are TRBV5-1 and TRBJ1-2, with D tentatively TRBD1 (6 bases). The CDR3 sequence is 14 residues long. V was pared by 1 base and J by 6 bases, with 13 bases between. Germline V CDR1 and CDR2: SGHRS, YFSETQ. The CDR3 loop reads CASSLPGTRNGYTF. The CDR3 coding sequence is TGCGCCAGCAGCTTGCCCGGGACACGTAATGGCTACACCTTC.

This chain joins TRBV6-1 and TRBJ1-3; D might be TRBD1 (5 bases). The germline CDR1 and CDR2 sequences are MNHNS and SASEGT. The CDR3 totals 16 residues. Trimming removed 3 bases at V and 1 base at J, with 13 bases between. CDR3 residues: CASSDGTVLSGNTIYF. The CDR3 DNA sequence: TGTGCCAGCAGTGACGGGACGGTTCTTTCTGGAAACACCATATATTTT.

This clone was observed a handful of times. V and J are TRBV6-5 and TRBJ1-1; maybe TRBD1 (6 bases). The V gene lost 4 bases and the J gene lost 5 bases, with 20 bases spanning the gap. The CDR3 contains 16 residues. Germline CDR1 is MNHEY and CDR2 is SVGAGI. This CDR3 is CASSSQGTYMTTEAFF. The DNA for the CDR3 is TGTGCCAGCAGTTCCCAGGGGACATACATGACGACTGAAGCTTTCTTT.

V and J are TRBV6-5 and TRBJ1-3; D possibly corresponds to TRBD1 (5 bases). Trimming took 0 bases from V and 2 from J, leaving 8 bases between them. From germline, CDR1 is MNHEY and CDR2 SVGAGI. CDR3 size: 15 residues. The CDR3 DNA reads TGTGCCAGCAGTTACTCGTCAGGGCCTGGAAACACCATATATTTT. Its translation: CASSYSSGPGNTIYF.

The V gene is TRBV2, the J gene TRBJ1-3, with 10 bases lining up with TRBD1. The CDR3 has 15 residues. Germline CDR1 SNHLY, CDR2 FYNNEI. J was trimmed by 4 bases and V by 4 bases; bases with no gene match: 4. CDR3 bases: TGTGCCAGCAGTGCAGGGACAGGGGCCGGAAACACCATATATTTT. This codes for CASSAGTGAGNTIYF.

The CDR3 loop reads CASSTGQGDEQYF. The CDR3 bases are TGTGCCAGTAGTACGGGGCAGGGGGACGAGCAGTACTTC. The genes are TRBV19 and TRBJ2-7, with 7 nucleotides matching TRBD1. Trimming took 4 bases from V and 5 from J; bases not matched to a gene: 5. The germline CDR1 and CDR2 sequences are LNHDA and SQIVND (reference sequence). This CDR3 is 13 amino acids long.

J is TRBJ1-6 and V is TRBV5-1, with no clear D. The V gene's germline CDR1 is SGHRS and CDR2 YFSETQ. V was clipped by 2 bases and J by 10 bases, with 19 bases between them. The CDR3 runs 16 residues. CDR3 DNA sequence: TGCGCCAGCAGCTTCATGGCAGACCTAAACCCATCACCCCTCCACTTT. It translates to CASSFMADLNPSPLHF.

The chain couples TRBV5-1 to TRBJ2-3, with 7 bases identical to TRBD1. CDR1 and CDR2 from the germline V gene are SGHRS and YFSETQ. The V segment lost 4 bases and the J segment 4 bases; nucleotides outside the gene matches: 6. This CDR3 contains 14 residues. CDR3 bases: TGCGCCAGCAGCCGGTCTAGGGGGCCAGATACGCAGTATTTT. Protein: CASSRSRGPDTQYF.

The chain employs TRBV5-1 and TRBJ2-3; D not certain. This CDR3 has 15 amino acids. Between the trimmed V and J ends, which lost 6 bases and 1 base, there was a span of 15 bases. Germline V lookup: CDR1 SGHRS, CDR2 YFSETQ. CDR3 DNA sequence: TGCGCCAGCAACGTCGACGGGTCGGGCACAGATACGCAGTATTTT. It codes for CASNVDGSGTDTQYF.

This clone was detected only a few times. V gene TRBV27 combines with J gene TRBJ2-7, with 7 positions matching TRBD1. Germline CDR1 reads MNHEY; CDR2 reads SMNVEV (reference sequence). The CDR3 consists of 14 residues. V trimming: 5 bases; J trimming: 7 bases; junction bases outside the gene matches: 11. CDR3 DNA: TGTGCCAGCAGTCCACCCGATAGGGGGCGAGAGCAGTACTTC. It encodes CASSPPDRGREQYF.

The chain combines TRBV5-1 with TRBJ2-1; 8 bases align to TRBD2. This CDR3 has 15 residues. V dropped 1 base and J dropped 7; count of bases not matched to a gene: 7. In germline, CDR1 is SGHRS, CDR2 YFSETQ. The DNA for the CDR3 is TGCGCCAGCAGCTTGCAGCCAGCGGGAGAAAATGAGCAGTTCTTC. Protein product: CASSLQPAGENEQFF.

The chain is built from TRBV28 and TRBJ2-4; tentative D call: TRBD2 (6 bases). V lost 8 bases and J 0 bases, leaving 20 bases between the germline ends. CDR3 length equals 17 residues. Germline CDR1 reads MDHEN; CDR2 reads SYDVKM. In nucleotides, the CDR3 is TGTGCCAGCCGCCCCCTCGGGGCGGGACTAGCCAAAAACATTCAGTACTTC. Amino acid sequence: CASRPLGAGLAKNIQYF.

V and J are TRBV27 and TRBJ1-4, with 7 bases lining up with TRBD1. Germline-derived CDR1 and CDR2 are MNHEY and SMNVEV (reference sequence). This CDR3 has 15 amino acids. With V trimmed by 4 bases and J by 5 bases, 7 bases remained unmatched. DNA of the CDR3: TGTGCCAGCAGTTCGGGACAGTTCCGGAATGAAAAACTGTTTTTT. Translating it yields CASSSGQFRNEKLFF. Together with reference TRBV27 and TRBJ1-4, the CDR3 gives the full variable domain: EAQVTQNPRYLITVTGKKLTVTCSQNMNHEYMSWYRQDPGLGLRQIYYSMNVEVTDKGDVPEGYKVSRKEKRNFPLILESPSPNQTSLYFCASSSGQFRNEKLFFGSGTQLSVL.

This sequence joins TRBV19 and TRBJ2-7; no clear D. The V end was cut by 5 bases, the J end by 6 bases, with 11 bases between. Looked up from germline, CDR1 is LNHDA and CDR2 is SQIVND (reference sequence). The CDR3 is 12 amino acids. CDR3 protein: CASSGDLSEQYF. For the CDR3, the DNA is TGTGCCAGTAGTGGGGATCTCAGCGAGCAGTACTTC. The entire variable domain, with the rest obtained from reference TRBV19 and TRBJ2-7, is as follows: DGGITQSPKYLFRKEGQNVTLSCEQNLNHDAMYWYRQDPGQGLRLIYYSQIVNDFQKGDIAEGYSVSREKKESFPLTVTSAQKNPTAFYLCASSGDLSEQYFGPGTRLTVT.

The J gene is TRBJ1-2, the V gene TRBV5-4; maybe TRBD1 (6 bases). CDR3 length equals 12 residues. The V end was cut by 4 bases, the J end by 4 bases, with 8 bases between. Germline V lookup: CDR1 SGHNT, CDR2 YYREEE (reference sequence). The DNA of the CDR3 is TGTGCCAGCAGCCAGGACAGCTATGGCTACACCTTC. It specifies CASSQDSYGYTF.